The 9 T cell receptor beta chains listed next were all sequenced from one sample in a study of T cell changes during pregnancy in multiple sclerosis. Assay used: immunoSEQ multiplex PCR; TCRdb lists only in-frame clones, some missing. The table shows fewer than 55,000 clones, with approximately 92% occurring only once. The specimen was peripheral blood, collected after pregnancy. These receptors all stem from a female donor with multiple sclerosis, enrolled in a pregnancy study.

The chain recombines TRBV7-3 with TRBJ2-7, with D maybe TRBD1 (6 bases). Germline-derived CDR1 and CDR2 are SGHTA and FQGTGA. V was cut by 2 bases and J by 6 bases, with 11 bases left in between. The CDR3 extends over 13 amino acids. The CDR3 DNA sequence: TGTGCCAGCAGCTTACAGGGGCCCGGCGAGCAGTACTTC. This sequence encodes CASSLQGPGEQYF.

V is TRBV7-2 and J is TRBJ2-7; 9 bases map to TRBD2. The CDR3 consists of 14 residues. Germline CDR1 reads SGHTA; CDR2 reads FQGNSA. The trim removed 3 bases at V and 5 bases at J, leaving 5 bases unmatched. CDR3 in amino acids: CASSFSGGPNEQYF. The DNA for the CDR3 is TGTGCCAGCAGCTTTAGCGGGGGCCCGAACGAGCAGTACTTC.

The chain couples TRBV7-8 to TRBJ2-2; D is perhaps TRBD1 (5 bases). V dropped 2 bases and J dropped 4 bases, with 17 bases sitting between them. The CDR3 extends over 17 amino acids. CDR1 is SGHVS, CDR2 FQNEAQ, per germline. The CDR3 DNA reads TGTGCCAGCAGCTTACTCGGCAGGGCCGGTAGCACCGGGGAGCTGTTTTTT. Its protein is CASSLLGRAGSTGELFF.

This clone was observed a single time. CDR3 region: CASSTGGLLLNQPQHF. Written as DNA, the CDR3 is TGTGCCAGCAGCACAGGGGGACTCCTACTCAATCAGCCCCAGCATTTT. The rearrangement links TRBV5-6 to TRBJ1-5, with TRBD1 matching over 8 bases. The junction had 9 bases not matched to a gene; V was cut back by 4 bases and J by 3 bases. In germline, CDR1 is SGHDT, CDR2 YYEEEE. The length of the CDR3 is 16 residues.

This rearrangement joins TRBV4-2 to TRBJ1-3, with TRBD1 matching 9 bases. After removal of 1 base from V and 0 bases from J, the junction contained 7 bases not matched to a gene. The V gene's germline CDR1 is LGHNA and CDR2 YNFKEQ. This CDR3 comprises 18 residues. The CDR3 DNA reads TGTGCCAGCAGCCAAGTCTCGGGACAGGGCATCTCTGGAAACACCATATATTTT. It yields the protein CASSQVSGQGISGNTIYF.

CDR3 nucleotide sequence: TGTGCCAGCAGTTTACCCGACAGAACTAATTCACCCCTCCACTTT. Its protein is CASSLPDRTNSPLHF. The chain uses TRBV28 and TRBJ1-6; weak D call: TRBD1 (5 bases). V dropped 2 bases and J dropped 6 bases, with 11 bases sitting between them. The CDR3 loop spans 15 amino acids. The germline V gene has CDR1 MDHEN and CDR2 SYDVKM.

This clone was picked up a small number of times. V is TRBV30 and J is TRBJ1-1, with a weak D call TRBD1 (5 bases). Trimming took 6 bases from V and 4 from J, leaving 12 bases between them. Germline CDR1 reads GTSNPN; CDR2 reads SVGIG (reference sequence). CDR3 length: 12 amino acids. The CDR3 reads CACRAGPTEAFF. The CDR3 DNA reads TGTGCCTGCAGGGCAGGGCCCACTGAAGCTTTCTTT.

The rearrangement links TRBV7-2 to TRBJ2-1; 8 positions agree with TRBD2. The V segment lost 5 bases and the J segment 1 base; nucleotides outside the gene matches: 4. The CDR3 is 15 residues long. From germline, CDR1 is SGHTA and CDR2 FQGNSA. CDR3 nucleotides: TGTGCCAGCAGCCCCACTAGCGGATCCTACAATGAGCAGTTCTTC. This translates into CASSPTSGSYNEQFF.

The chain employs TRBV6-5 and TRBJ2-5, with D uncertain. V shed 0 bases and J shed 1 base, with 6 bases lying between them. The CDR3 runs 14 residues. In germline, CDR1 is MNHEY, CDR2 SVGAGI. The CDR3 nucleotides read TGTGCCAGCAGTTACTCCAGGTCCCAAGAGACCCAGTACTTC. Translated: CASSYSRSQETQYF.